A single sample gave rise to the 18 T cell receptor beta chains below, sequenced in a study of blood T cell repertoires in COVID-19. Produced via immunoSEQ multiplex PCR; TCRdb's table is partial and in-frame only. The table has 97,000 or so clones, around 82% seen once. Sequencing used peripheral blood. The receptors originated from a man between 65 and 79 years old with active or convalescent COVID-19.

The chain employs TRBV6-2 or TRBV6-3 and TRBJ2-3; 7 bases line up with TRBD2. Germline V gives CDR1 MNHEY, CDR2 SVGEGT. The CDR3 has 17 residues. The J segment lost 0 bases and the V segment lost 2 bases, leaving 8 bases of the junction unmatched. Written as DNA, the CDR3 is TGTGCCAGCAGTTACACCCACGAGCGGGGTAGCACAGATACGCAGTATTTT. Protein product: CASSYTHERGSTDTQYF.

This clone was seen only a few times. This chain links TRBV2 with TRBJ1-2, with 7 nucleotides matching TRBD1. V trimming: 3 bases; J trimming: 7 bases; junction bases outside the gene matches: 5. The CDR3 spans 13 residues. Germline CDR1 and CDR2: SNHLY and FYNNEI. The CDR3 sequence is CASSDDRVSGYTF. CDR3 DNA sequence: TGTGCCAGCAGTGATGACAGGGTTTCTGGCTACACCTTC.

The V and J genes are TRBV6-1 and TRBJ1-2, with 7 bases matching TRBD1. The CDR3 is 15 residues long. Germline CDR1 and CDR2: MNHNS and SASEGT. The V segment lost 2 bases and the J segment 2 bases; nucleotides outside the gene matches: 5. This chain's CDR3 is CASSETGTANYGYTF. CDR3 coding DNA: TGTGCCAGCAGTGAAACCGGGACAGCAAACTATGGCTACACCTTC.

This rearrangement joins TRBV7-2 to TRBJ2-2; D is unresolved. The CDR3 spans 15 residues. Trimming took off 6 bases at V and 5 bases at J, with 16 bases between the two ends. Germline V gene sequence: CDR1 SGHTA, CDR2 FQGNSA. The CDR3 sequence is CASRPPFMRTGELFF. For the CDR3, the DNA is TGTGCCAGCAGACCCCCCTTTATGAGGACCGGGGAGCTGTTTTTT.

The chain joins TRBV12-3 or TRBV12-4 to TRBJ1-5; 7 bases align to TRBD1. J was trimmed by 6 bases and V by 5 bases; bases with no gene match: 4. There are 13 residues in the CDR3. The CDR3 nucleotides are TGTGCCAGCAGTCAGAGGGGGCTTCAGCCCCAGCATTTT. It codes for CASSQRGLQPQHF.

A word on this clone: No DNA is shown, since the ends of the CDR3 on it are uncertain; the CDR3 is the one TCRdb lists. V usage is TRBV5-6 and J usage is TRBJ1-2; the D segment call TRBD1 is taken from the table without a DNA check. CDR1 and CDR2 from the germline V gene are SGHDT and YYEEEE. The CDR3 extends over 12 residues, inclusive of both ends. The CDR3 region is CASSWASGTFTF.

The V call is TRBV5-8, the J call TRBJ2-1; the match to TRBD2 covers 13 bases. Germline V gene data show CDR1 as SGHTS and CDR2 as YDEGEE. The V gene end was trimmed by 2 bases and the J gene end by 8 bases; junction bases not matched to a gene: 10. The CDR3 has 17 residues. CDR3 amino acids: CASSFFTLAGGIDEQFF. For the CDR3, the DNA is TGTGCCAGCAGCTTCTTCACACTAGCGGGGGGGATCGATGAGCAGTTCTTC.

This clone has a single count. V usage is TRBV7-2 and J usage is TRBJ2-3; D possibly corresponds to TRBD2 (7 bases). Germline V lookup: CDR1 SGHTA, CDR2 FQGNSA. Trimming took off 2 bases at V and 0 bases at J, with 12 bases between the two ends. This CDR3 is 16 amino acids long. The CDR3 DNA is TGTGCCAGCAGCTTAAGGGGGGGCCGGAGCACAGATACGCAGTATTTT. This translates into CASSLRGGRSTDTQYF.

This chain joins TRBV7-9 and TRBJ1-6, with no clear D. The germline V gene has CDR1 SEHNR and CDR2 FQNEAQ (reference sequence). V was pared by 5 bases and J by 8 bases, with 16 bases between. CDR3 length: 15 residues. The CDR3 bases are TGTGCCAGCAGCGCGGTCGGGGAGCCCCATTCACCCCTCCACTTT. It encodes CASSAVGEPHSPLHF.

V and J are TRBV7-2 and TRBJ2-5, with D uncertain. The germline gives CDR1 SGHTA, CDR2 FQGNSA. The V gene lost 7 bases and the J gene lost 6 bases, with 12 bases spanning the gap. This CDR3 has 12 residues. CDR3 DNA sequence: TGTGCCAGCATTGGGTCGAGGAAGACCCAGTACTTC. This encodes CASIGSRKTQYF.

The sample holds one count of this clone. V and J are TRBV11-3 and TRBJ2-5, with D perhaps matching TRBD1 (6 bases). Germline V CDR1 and CDR2: SGHNT, YENEEA. CDR3 length equals 15 residues. Trimming took 3 bases from V and 2 from J, leaving 13 bases between them. This CDR3 is CASSFNRASQETQYF. CDR3 nucleotide sequence: TGTGCCAGCAGCTTTAACAGGGCCAGTCAAGAGACCCAGTACTTC.

This clone was observed a handful of times. V usage is TRBV11-3 and J usage is TRBJ1-2; 8 bases are a match to TRBD1. In germline, CDR1 is SGHNT, CDR2 YENEEA. V dropped 4 bases and J dropped 2; count of bases not matched to a gene: 6. CDR3 size: 15 residues. The DNA of the CDR3 is TGTGCCAGCAGCTCCCGGACAGGGTGGAACTATGGCTACACCTTC. It translates to CASSSRTGWNYGYTF. Filled out from reference TRBV11-3 and TRBJ1-2, the complete variable domain reads EAGVVQSPRYKIIEKKQPVAFWCNPISGHNTLYWYLQNLGQGPELLIRYENEEAVDDSQLPKDRFSAERLKGVDSTLKIQPAELGDSAVYLCASSSRTGWNYGYTFGSGTRLTVV.

The V call is TRBV7-2, the J call TRBJ2-1, with a possible D match to TRBD2 (7 bases). Trimming cost V 1 base and J 9 bases, with 13 bases left between them. CDR1 is SGHTA, CDR2 FQGNSA, per germline. The CDR3 is 14 amino acids. The CDR3 protein is CASSLGGGAVEQFF. CDR3 coding DNA: TGTGCCAGCAGCTTAGGTGGGGGGGCGGTTGAGCAGTTCTTC.

The chain uses TRBV3-1 (or the pseudogene TRBV3-2) and TRBJ1-2; D not certain. Trimming shortened V by 2 bases and J by 8 bases, and 12 bases separated the two germline ends. CDR3 length: 13 residues. CDR1 is LGHDT, CDR2 YNNKEL, per germline (reference sequence). CDR3 region: CASSQPTTGGYTF. Here the CDR3 DNA reads TGTGCCAGCAGCCAACCAACCACGGGGGGCTACACCTTC.

Concerning this clone itself: The same CDR3 arises from other DNA sequences in this sample as well. V gene TRBV5-8 combines with J gene TRBJ1-2, with no clear D. The CDR3 has 12 residues. Germline V lookup: CDR1 SGHTS, CDR2 YDEGEE. The V end lost 3 bases, the J end lost 4 bases, and 7 bases lay between the germline ends. CDR3 loop: CASSSRGYGYTF. In DNA form, the CDR3 reads TGTGCCAGCAGCTCCAGAGGCTATGGCTACACCTTC.

The chain links TRBV3-1 (or the pseudogene TRBV3-2) to TRBJ1-2, with 8 nucleotides matching TRBD1. This CDR3 spans 14 amino acids. Germline V gene data show CDR1 as LGHDT and CDR2 as YNNKEL (reference sequence). V shed 5 bases, J shed 0 bases, and the junction held 2 bases outside the gene matches. CDR3 in DNA: TGTGCCAGCAGCGAGGACAGGGCTAACTATGGCTACACCTTC. This translates into CASSEDRANYGYTF.

The rearrangement joins TRBV11-3 to TRBJ2-4, with D possibly being TRBD2 (5 bases). The CDR3 contains 18 residues. The ends were cut back, 5 bases at V and 0 bases at J, with 20 bases in the middle. Germline values: CDR1 SGHNT, CDR2 YENEEA. As DNA, the CDR3 is TGTGCCAGCAGCACTTCACACGGACTCTTACTAGCCAAAAACATTCAGTACTTC. It translates to CASSTSHGLLLAKNIQYF. Full variable domain (rest looked up from reference TRBV11-3 and TRBJ2-4): EAGVVQSPRYKIIEKKQPVAFWCNPISGHNTLYWYLQNLGQGPELLIRYENEEAVDDSQLPKDRFSAERLKGVDSTLKIQPAELGDSAVYLCASSTSHGLLLAKNIQYFGAGTRLSVL.

In this sample, this clone turned up a few times. The gene calls are TRBV9 and TRBJ1-2; possibly TRBD1 for D (6 bases). Between the trimmed V and J ends, which lost 4 bases and 4 bases, there was a span of 17 bases. The CDR3 is made up of 15 amino acids. The V gene's germline CDR1 is SGDLS and CDR2 YYNGEE. CDR3 amino acids: CASSKRTDSLYGYTF. The CDR3 nucleotides read TGTGCCAGCAGCAAAAGGACAGACTCCCTCTATGGCTACACCTTC.